These 14 T cell receptor beta chains came from one sample sequenced in a study of shared clonotypes between healthy human individuals. Here immunoSEQ multiplex PCR was the method, and the copy in TCRdb shows in-frame clones only, minus some. The data hold approximately 110,000 clones, with just over 65% observed a single time. Sequencing was carried out using memory CD8+ T cells sorted from blood. Subset specified: CD45RO+ cells pooled with CCR7-negative TemRA cells. The receptors derive from a woman aged 25 to 45 in good health.

The chain carries TRBV7-2 and TRBJ2-7; TRBD2 might be the D (7 bases). V lost 1 base and J 5 bases, leaving 15 bases between the germline ends. CDR1 and CDR2 from the germline V gene are SGHTA and FQGNSA. The CDR3 totals 15 residues. The CDR3 region is CASSLDGTTGNEQYF. The DNA for the CDR3 is TGTGCCAGCAGCTTAGATGGGACTACAGGGAACGAGCAGTACTTC.

This chain joins TRBV5-1 and TRBJ2-7, with 8 nucleotides matching TRBD1. The CDR3 extends over 14 amino acids. V was clipped by 2 bases and J by 5 bases; unmatched bases: 6. Germline lookup yields CDR1 SGHRS and CDR2 YFSETQ. The CDR3 DNA is TGCGCCAGCAGCTTAAGACAGGGGTTGAACGAGCAGTACTTC. It is translated as CASSLRQGLNEQYF.

This clone was seen only a few times. This chain uses TRBV6-6 with TRBJ1-2, with D perhaps matching TRBD1 (6 bases). The germline gives CDR1 MNHNY, CDR2 SVGAGI (reference sequence). This CDR3 is 15 amino acids long. Trimming stripped 0 bases from V and 8 bases from J, with 16 bases between. The CDR3 bases are TGTGCCAGCAGTTACTCGCAGGCCGCACAGGGAGGCTACACCTTC. Residues: CASSYSQAAQGGYTF.

CDR3 sequence: CASTGTDSYEQYF. The DNA of the CDR3 is TGTGCCAGCACCGGGACAGACTCCTACGAGCAGTACTTC. The chain links TRBV28 to TRBJ2-7; TRBD1 aligns across 7 bases. Germline V gives CDR1 MDHEN, CDR2 SYDVKM. This CDR3 has 13 residues. V lost 7 bases, J lost 0 bases, and 3 bases stayed unmatched.

CDR3 sequence: CASSPRDLTGGELFF. The CDR3 DNA is TGTGCCAGCAGTCCTCGGGACCTAACGGGAGGGGAGCTGTTTTTT. This chain connects TRBV27 to TRBJ2-2, with D perhaps given as TRBD1 or TRBD2 (5 bases each). V shed 5 bases and J shed 8 bases, with 18 bases lying between them. The CDR3 length is 15 residues. Germline V gives CDR1 MNHEY, CDR2 SMNVEV (reference sequence).

The count of this clone is one. The CDR3: CASSLRDLPNQPQHF. In nucleotides, the CDR3 is TGTGCCAGCAGCCTCCGGGACCTACCCAATCAGCCCCAGCATTTT. This chain joins TRBV28 and TRBJ1-5; D possibly corresponds to TRBD1 (5 bases). Germline assignment: CDR1 MDHEN and CDR2 SYDVKM. The CDR3 consists of 15 residues. The V end was cut by 6 bases, the J end by 3 bases, with 15 bases between. The full variable domain, in which reference TRBV28 and TRBJ1-5 provide the parts outside the CDR3, is DVKVTQSSRYLVKRTGEKVFLECVQDMDHENMFWYRQDPGLGLRLIYFSYDVKMKEKGDIPEGYSVSREKKERFSLILESASTNQTSMYLCASSLRDLPNQPQHFGDGTRLSIL.

DNA for the CDR3: TGTGCCAGCAGTGTAAGGCTAGCGGGAGGCGCAGATACGCAGTATTTT. Its translation: CASSVRLAGGADTQYF. The rearrangement links TRBV6-1 to TRBJ2-3; 11 bases agree with TRBD2. After removal of 4 bases from V and 4 bases from J, the junction contained 7 bases not matched to a gene. This CDR3 contains 16 residues. Germline lookup yields CDR1 MNHNS and CDR2 SASEGT.

This clone was picked up a small number of times. The rearrangement links TRBV7-8 to TRBJ2-5, with 9 nucleotides matching TRBD1. This CDR3 is 15 amino acids long. The J segment lost 0 bases and the V segment lost 4 bases, leaving 3 bases of the junction unmatched. The germline gives CDR1 SGHVS, CDR2 FQNEAQ. The chain's CDR3 is CASSSRDRDQETQYF. The DNA of the CDR3 is TGTGCCAGCAGCTCACGGGACAGGGACCAAGAGACCCAGTACTTC.

There are many counts of this clone. The genes are TRBV20-1 and TRBJ2-7, with a tentative D call TRBD1 (6 bases). Germline lookup yields CDR1 DFQATT and CDR2 SNEGSKA (reference sequence). The CDR3 sequence is 11 residues long. V lost 6 bases to trimming and J lost 5 bases, with 11 bases between them. The CDR3 nucleotides read TGCAGTGCGACACAGGGCCACGAGCAGTACTTC. Protein product: CSATQGHEQYF.

The rearrangement uses TRBV11-2 and TRBJ1-1; TRBD1 matches 7 bases. V shed 0 bases and J 4 bases; nucleotides not matched to a gene: 14. CDR3 length equals 18 residues. From germline, CDR1 is SGHAT and CDR2 FQNNGV. This CDR3 reads CASSLDLLRGQRGTEAFF. CDR3 coding DNA: TGTGCCAGCAGCTTAGACCTCCTGAGGGGGCAGAGGGGCACTGAAGCTTTCTTT.

The J gene is TRBJ2-7, the V gene TRBV25-1, with no clear D. Trimming removed 5 bases at V and 5 bases at J, with 13 bases between. Per the germline V gene, CDR1 is MGHDK and CDR2 is SYGVNS. The CDR3 is made up of 13 amino acids. CDR3 amino acids: CASSFGSTDEQYF. Here the CDR3 DNA reads TGTGCCAGCAGTTTTGGCAGCACCGACGAGCAGTACTTC.

A note on this clone: A junction boundary mismatches the germline segment, possibly from a read error. The V gene is TRBV28, the J gene TRBJ2-7; 11 bases map to TRBD2. The CDR3 consists of 16 residues. Looked up from germline, CDR1 is MDHEN and CDR2 is SYDVKM. In DNA, the CDR3 is TGTGCCAGCAGTTTACCGACTAGCGGGGCAACCTACGAGCAGTGCTTC. Translation: CASSLPTSGATYEQCF. The full variable domain, with the rest looked up from reference TRBV28 and TRBJ2-7, is DVKVTQSSRYLVKRTGEKVFLECVQDMDHENMFWYRQDPGLGLRLIYFSYDVKMKEKGDIPEGYSVSREKKERFSLILESASTNQTSMYLCASSLPTSGATYEQCFGPGTRLTVT.

This clone was counted at least ten times. The chain couples TRBV6-4 to TRBJ2-2; 11 bases align to TRBD2. This CDR3 has 14 amino acids. Germline V CDR1 and CDR2: MRHNA, SNTAGT. J lost 7 bases, V lost 6 bases, and 4 bases had no gene match. CDR3 nucleotide sequence: TGTGCCAGCAGACTAGCGGGAGAGAGCGGGGAGCTGTTTTTT. It yields the protein CASRLAGESGELFF.

The V call is TRBV5-1, the J call TRBJ1-2; possibly TRBD1 for D (6 bases). The V end lost 0 bases, the J end lost 0 bases, and 15 bases lay between the germline ends. This CDR3 spans 17 amino acids. Per the germline V gene, CDR1 is SGHRS and CDR2 is YFSETQ. The DNA of the CDR3 is TGCGCCAGCAGCTTGGCTGGGGGCCCGACTTCTAACTATGGCTACACCTTC. Translated, it gives CASSLAGGPTSNYGYTF.